This entry describes one T cell receptor (beta chain). Antigen: not known. The data stem from a study of T cells expressing NK-cell markers. Study background: It was sorted CD3+CD56+NKG2C+, CD3+CD56+NKG2C- and CD3+CD56-NKG2C+ T cells that supplied the TCR beta repertoires. General observations from the study: Also leading the CD3+CD56-NKG2C+ fraction in several donors were these clonotypes.

Germline lookup yields CDR1 SEHNR and CDR2 FQNEAQ (reference sequence). This CDR3 is built from 15 residues. Reprocessing the 5' RACE reads, TCRdb reports a single entry for every CDR3 protein and omits DNA. This sample carries 150,000 or so distinct CDR3 sequences, with more than 35% going to the ten biggest clones. The TCR comes from a woman aged 45-65 years in good health. The specimen was blood T cells: a sorted CD56 or NKG2C T cell subset, CD4+ or CD8+ T cells, or bulk PBMC T cells (not recorded which). This chain connects TRBV7-9 to TRBJ2-1; TCRdb selects TRBD2, and the lack of DNA leaves this call unchecked. CDR3 region: CASSLGREDYNEQFF.